This is a list of T cell receptor beta chains from one sample in a study of T-cell reconstitution after alpha-beta-depleted transplantation in children. TCRdb re-derived calls from the PCR reads in MiXCR, one entry per CDR3 protein. The data show about 4,900 distinct CDR3 sequences, about 28% seen once. Sample: PBMCs, mostly from graft donor cells, taken 60 days after TCRalphabeta/CD19-depleted stem cell transplant. These receptors were obtained from a male patient between 2 and 10 years old who had a stem cell transplant for acute lymphoblastic leukemia, so the T cells may come from the graft donor. Both conserved end residues are part of each CDR3. Fields, in order: V gene, clone size, CDR3 protein. Size is stated for part of the rows, as once, few or many counts, or as a class when the clone is expanded.

TRBV27 many CASSWGPQNYEQYF
TRBV7-9 few CASSQRRGGGTDTQYF
TRBV20-1 many CSALRGWSYEQYF
TRBV7-3 - CASSPPGWTGPHTDTQYF
TRBV19 many CASSIGQGRAYEQYF
TRBV23-1 - CASSQISGNTIYF
TRBV6-5 many CASNRQGALYEQYF
TRBV5-6 many CASSLPGQGGETQYF
TRBV7-8 medium-sized CASSSRAQLTNEQYF
TRBV4-1 many CASSPRGEGYNFGYTF
TRBV12-3/TRBV12-4 - CASSLAGTLLETQYF
TRBV28 - CASRESNTGELFF
TRBV12-3/TRBV12-4 many CASSFQRERQETQYF
TRBV7-9 medium-sized CASSLGRDYGYTF
TRBV4-1 many CASSQDNEETQYF
TRBV6-1 - CASSLPRHETSGNTIYF
TRBV2 many CASSPDQGGKNIQYF
TRBV7-2 - CASSLVDLGTVEQFF
TRBV10-3 many CAISESGVDYEQYF
TRBV10-3 - CAISESAGGNGYTF
TRBV7-9 many CASSLGLTTEAFF
TRBV20-1 many CSARDGMGRKLFF
TRBV24-1 large CATSDFRRGTDTQYF
TRBV19 many CASRVDWASPLHF
TRBV4-2 many CASSQRLAGSYNEQFF
TRBV20-1 once CSASPSGRGYEQYF
TRBV13 - CASSPRDRGDTQYF